Below are 13 T cell receptor beta chains sequenced from a single sample in a study of shared clonotypes between healthy human individuals. Using immunoSEQ multiplex PCR, the repertoire was profiled, and TCRdb retains in-frame clones only, with some absent. The sample has some 1.1 million clones, about 80% seen once. The sequenced sample consisted of memory CD4+ T cells from PBMCs. The sample's subset: CD45RA-negative fraction. These receptors came from a man younger than 35 in good health. Some clones in this sample may be carry-over from other donors' samples.

This clone was seen a handful of times. The V call is TRBV7-2, the J call TRBJ1-2; no definite D call. Trimming cost V 5 bases and J 5 bases, with 15 bases left between them. The CDR3 runs 14 residues. Germline CDR1 and CDR2: SGHTA and FQGNSA. CDR3 DNA sequence: TGTGCCAGCAGCCCCCAACCCACCCGGTATGGCTACACCTTC. It codes for CASSPQPTRYGYTF.

The V and J genes are TRBV5-1 and TRBJ2-3; 11 bases align to TRBD2. The germline V gene has CDR1 SGHRS and CDR2 YFSETQ. The CDR3 covers 16 residues. Unmatched junction bases numbered 5, after V lost 0 bases and J lost 5 bases. CDR3 loop: CASSLGSSGRKDTQYF. The CDR3 coding sequence is TGCGCCAGCAGCTTGGGATCTAGCGGGAGGAAAGATACGCAGTATTTT. Filled out from reference TRBV5-1 and TRBJ2-3, the complete variable domain reads KAGVTQTPRYLIKTRGQQVTLSCSPISGHRSVSWYQQTPGQGLQFLFEYFSETQRNKGNFPGRFSGRQFSNSRSEMNVSTLELGDSALYLCASSLGSSGRKDTQYFGPGTRLTVL.

This clone was found a few times. Other DNA sequences in this sample translate to the same CDR3. This rearrangement joins TRBV28 to TRBJ2-7; possibly TRBD1 for D (6 bases). This CDR3 region has 15 residues. The germline V gene has CDR1 MDHEN and CDR2 SYDVKM. V shed 2 bases and J shed 1 base, with 12 bases lying between them. Written as DNA, the CDR3 is TGTGCCAGCAGTTTAAGGGGGACGTTATCCTACGAGCAGTACTTC. It codes for CASSLRGTLSYEQYF.

CDR3 sequence (DNA): TGTGCCAGCAGTACCCCGGGGGGCACTGAAGCTTTCTTT. It yields the protein CASSTPGGTEAFF. The chain employs TRBV28 and TRBJ1-1; a possible D gene is TRBD1 (5 bases). This CDR3 has 13 amino acids. The germline CDR1 and CDR2 sequences are MDHEN and SYDVKM. V shed 5 bases and J shed 4 bases, with 11 bases lying between them.

V is TRBV29-1 and J is TRBJ1-2; 11 positions agree with TRBD1. After removal of 6 bases from V and 7 bases from J, the junction contained 7 bases not matched to a gene. CDR3 length: 13 amino acids. The germline V gene has CDR1 SQVTM and CDR2 ANQGSEA. The CDR3 region has the DNA TGCAGCGTAGGACAGGGGGCGCAGGGTGGCTACACCTTC. As protein: CSVGQGAQGGYTF.

The chain links TRBV19 to TRBJ2-3, with 8 nucleotides matching TRBD2. Per the germline V gene, CDR1 is LNHDA and CDR2 is SQIVND (reference sequence). This CDR3 has 17 residues. V lost 6 bases to trimming and J lost 5 bases; unmatched junction nucleotides: 16. CDR3 nucleotide sequence: TGTGCCAGTAGCCAAGGTGCGGGAGCGGGAGTAAGAGATACGCAGTATTTT. The encoded protein is CASSQGAGAGVRDTQYF.

There are many counts of this clone. Different DNA sequences within this sample yield the same CDR3. The chain has TRBV29-1 and TRBJ2-4, with TRBD1 identical over 7 bases. V lost 1 base to trimming and J lost 6 bases; unmatched junction nucleotides: 0. CDR1 is SQVTM, CDR2 ANQGSEA, per germline. This CDR3 comprises 12 residues. The CDR3 here is CSVEGDRNIQYF. CDR3 in DNA: TGCAGCGTTGAAGGGGACAGAAACATTCAGTACTTC.

The rearrangement joins TRBV4-2 to TRBJ1-5; D uncertain. Deletions cut 3 bases from V and 6 bases from J, with 6 bases between. The CDR3 extends over 12 amino acids. Looked up from germline, CDR1 is LGHNA and CDR2 is YNFKEQ. The CDR3, as DNA: TGTGCCAGCAGCCAGATTGGTCAGCCCCAGCATTTT. Translation: CASSQIGQPQHF.

This clone was observed at least ten times. The V call is TRBV28, the J call TRBJ1-2, with 9 positions matching TRBD1. The germline CDR1 and CDR2 sequences are MDHEN and SYDVKM. J was trimmed by 8 bases and V by 1 base; bases with no gene match: 8. The CDR3 consists of 15 residues. The CDR3 is CASSLSGQGRGGYTF. CDR3 DNA: TGTGCCAGCAGTTTATCCGGACAGGGGAGAGGGGGCTACACCTTC.

The chain has TRBV9 and TRBJ1-2; maybe TRBD1 (6 bases). Germline V gene data show CDR1 as SGDLS and CDR2 as YYNGEE. V lost 3 bases and J lost 5, with 20 bases in between. CDR3 length equals 16 residues. The DNA for the CDR3 is TGTGCCAGCAGCGGCGGAAGGGGGGAATTTTGGTATGGCTACACCTTC. Protein sequence: CASSGGRGEFWYGYTF.

This chain connects TRBV27 to TRBJ1-1, with D hard to call. Between the trimmed V and J ends, which lost 3 bases and 1 base, there was a span of 6 bases. The CDR3 totals 13 residues. Per germline, CDR1 MNHEY and CDR2 SMNVEV (reference sequence). The CDR3 protein is CASSFSGNTEAFF. As DNA, the CDR3 is TGTGCCAGCAGTTTCTCCGGGAACACTGAAGCTTTCTTT.

The V call is TRBV28, the J call TRBJ2-5; D gene ambiguous. This CDR3 has 15 amino acids. Germline V lookup: CDR1 MDHEN, CDR2 SYDVKM. The V end lost 2 bases, the J end lost 5 bases, and 15 bases lay between the germline ends. In nucleotides, the CDR3 is TGTGCCAGCAGTTTAATGGAGCAGGCGAGGGAGACCCAGTACTTC. This gives the protein CASSLMEQARETQYF.

This chain links TRBV5-1 with TRBJ2-1; 13 bases line up with TRBD2. The ends lost 5 bases at V and 5 bases at J; junction bases unmatched: 4. The germline gives CDR1 SGHRS, CDR2 YFSETQ. The CDR3 consists of 15 residues. The CDR3 DNA reads TGCGCCAGCAGATTCGGGACTAGCGGGAACAATGAGCAGTTCTTC. Translated, it gives CASRFGTSGNNEQFF.